What follows describes a single T cell receptor (beta chain). The antigen is not known. CD45RO-negative CD8 cells positively selected for CCR7 made up the naive population, which excluded terminally differentiated effector memory CD45RA+ cells. Only in-frame clones appear in the TCRdb table, and some are missing; sequencing was by immunoSEQ multiplex PCR. Among 630,000 or so clones listed, roughly 98% were seen once. The data stem from a study of shared clonotypes between healthy human individuals. Study conclusions and caveats: Estimated clonotype richness was generally higher in naive than memory subsets. Naive CD4 clonotype sharing across a handful of donors was around 5%. Though the depth was large, rarefaction showed that sorted-subset sequencing was incomplete.

The length of the CDR3 is 14 residues. V lost 4 bases to trimming and J lost 6 bases, with 12 bases between them. Germline V gene sequence: CDR1 MNHEY, CDR2 SVGAGI. V usage is TRBV6-5 and J usage is TRBJ1-4; weak D call: TRBD1 (6 bases). The receptor was isolated from a man in his thirties or forties in good health. The material sequenced was naive CD8+ T cells sorted from blood. This CDR3 reads CASSSGQLYEKLFF. CDR3 coding DNA: TGTGCCAGCAGTTCCGGACAGCTGTATGAAAAACTGTTTTTT.